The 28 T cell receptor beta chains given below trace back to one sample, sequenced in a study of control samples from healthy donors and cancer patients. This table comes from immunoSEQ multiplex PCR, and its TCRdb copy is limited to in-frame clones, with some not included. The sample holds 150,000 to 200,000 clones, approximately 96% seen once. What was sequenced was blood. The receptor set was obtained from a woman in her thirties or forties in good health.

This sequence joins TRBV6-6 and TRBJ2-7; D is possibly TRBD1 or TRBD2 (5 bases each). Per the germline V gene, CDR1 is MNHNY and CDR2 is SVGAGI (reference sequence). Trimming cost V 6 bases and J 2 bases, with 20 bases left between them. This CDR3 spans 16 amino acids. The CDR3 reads CASSTQGGTDAYEQYF. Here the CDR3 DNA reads TGTGCCAGCAGCACCCAGGGTGGGACGGATGCCTACGAGCAGTACTTC.

The CDR3 DNA follows: TGCGCCAGCAGCCAAGGGGGTGGCGGAAGCTCCTACGAGCAGTACTTC. This sequence encodes CASSQGGGGSSYEQYF. The V gene is TRBV4-1, the J gene TRBJ2-7; D not certain. The CDR3 has 16 residues. Trimming took 1 base from V and 0 from J, leaving 13 bases between them. In germline, CDR1 is MGHRA, CDR2 YSYEKL.

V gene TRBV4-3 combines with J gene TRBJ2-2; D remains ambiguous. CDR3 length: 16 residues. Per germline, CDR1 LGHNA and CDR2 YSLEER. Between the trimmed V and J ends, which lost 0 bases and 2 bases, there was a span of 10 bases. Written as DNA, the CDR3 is TGCGCCAGCAGCCAAGATCGACGGCCTAACACCGGGGAGCTGTTTTTT. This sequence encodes CASSQDRRPNTGELFF.

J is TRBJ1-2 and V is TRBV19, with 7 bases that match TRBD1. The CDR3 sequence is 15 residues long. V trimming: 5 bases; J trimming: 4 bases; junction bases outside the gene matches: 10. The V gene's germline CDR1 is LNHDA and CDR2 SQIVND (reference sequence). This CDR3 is CASSRRQGISYGYTF. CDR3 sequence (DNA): TGTGCCAGTAGTCGCCGACAGGGAATTAGCTATGGCTACACCTTC.

The CDR3 region is CASSYGLASSYNEQFF. The DNA of the CDR3 is TGTGCCAGCAGTTACGGTCTAGCGTCCTCCTACAATGAGCAGTTCTTC. V gene TRBV6-2 or TRBV6-3 combines with J gene TRBJ2-1, with D possibly being TRBD2 (6 bases). The CDR3 extends over 16 amino acids. Trimming shortened V by 2 bases and J by 0 bases, and 11 bases separated the two germline ends. Germline CDR1 reads MNHEY; CDR2 reads SVGEGT.

The CDR3 here is CASSQGSPTGGNEKLFF. As DNA, the CDR3 is TGCGCCAGCAGCCAAGGTAGTCCCACGGGAGGTAATGAAAAACTGTTTTTT. The rearrangement links TRBV4-3 to TRBJ1-4, with D unresolved. V shed 1 base and J shed 4 bases, with 16 bases lying between them. CDR3 size: 17 residues. Germline V gene sequence: CDR1 LGHNA, CDR2 YSLEER.

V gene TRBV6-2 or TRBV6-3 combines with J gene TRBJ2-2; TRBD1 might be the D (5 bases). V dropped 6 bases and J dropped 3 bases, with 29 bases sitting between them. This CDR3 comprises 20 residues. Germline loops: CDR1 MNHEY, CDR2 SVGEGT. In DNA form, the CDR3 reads TGTGCCAGCAGCCCGAGAGTCCTAACCTGGCAGGGTATCTACACCGGGGAGCTGTTTTTT. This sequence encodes CASSPRVLTWQGIYTGELFF.

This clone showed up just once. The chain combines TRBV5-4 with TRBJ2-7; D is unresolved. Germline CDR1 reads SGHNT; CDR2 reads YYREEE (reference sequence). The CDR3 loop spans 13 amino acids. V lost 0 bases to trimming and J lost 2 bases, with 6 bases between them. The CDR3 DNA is TGTGCCAGCAGCTTGGACGGCGCCTACGAGCAGTACTTC. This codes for CASSLDGAYEQYF. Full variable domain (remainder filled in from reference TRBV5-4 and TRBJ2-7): ETGVTQSPTHLIKTRGQQVTLRCSSQSGHNTVSWYQQALGQGPQFIFQYYREEENGRGNFPPRFSGLQFPNYSSELNVNALELDDSALYLCASSLDGAYEQYFGPGTRLTVT.

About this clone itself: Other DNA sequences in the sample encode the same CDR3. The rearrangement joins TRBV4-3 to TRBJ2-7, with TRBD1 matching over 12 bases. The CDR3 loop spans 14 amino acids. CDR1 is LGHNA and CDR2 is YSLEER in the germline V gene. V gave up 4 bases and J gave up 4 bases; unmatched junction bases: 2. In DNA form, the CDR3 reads TGCGCCAGCAGCCCGGGACAGGGGGCTTACGAGCAGTACTTC. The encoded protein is CASSPGQGAYEQYF.

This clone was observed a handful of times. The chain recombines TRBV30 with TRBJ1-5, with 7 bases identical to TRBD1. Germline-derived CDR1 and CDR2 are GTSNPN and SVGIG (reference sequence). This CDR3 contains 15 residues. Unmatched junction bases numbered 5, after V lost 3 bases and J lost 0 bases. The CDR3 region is CAWRPTGDSNQPQHF. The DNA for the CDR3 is TGTGCCTGGAGACCCACAGGGGATAGCAATCAGCCCCAGCATTTT. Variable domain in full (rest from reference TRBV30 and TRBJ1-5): SQTIHQWPATLVQPVGSPLSLECTVEGTSNPNLYWYRQAAGRGLQLLFYSVGIGQISSEVPQNLSASRPQDRQFILSSKKLLLSDSGFYLCAWRPTGDSNQPQHFGDGTRLSIL.

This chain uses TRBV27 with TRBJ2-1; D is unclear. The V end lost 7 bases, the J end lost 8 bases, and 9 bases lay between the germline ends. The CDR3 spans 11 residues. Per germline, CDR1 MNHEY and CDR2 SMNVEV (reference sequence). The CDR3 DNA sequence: TGTGCCAGCATGTCTCGGGATGAGCAGTTCTTC. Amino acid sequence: CASMSRDEQFF.

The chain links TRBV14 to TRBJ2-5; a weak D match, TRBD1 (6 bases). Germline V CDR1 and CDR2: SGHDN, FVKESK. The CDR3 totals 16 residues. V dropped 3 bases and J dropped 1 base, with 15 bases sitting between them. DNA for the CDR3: TGTGCCAGCAGCCAGTTCCGGGACACCCTCCAAGAGACCCAGTACTTC. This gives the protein CASSQFRDTLQETQYF.

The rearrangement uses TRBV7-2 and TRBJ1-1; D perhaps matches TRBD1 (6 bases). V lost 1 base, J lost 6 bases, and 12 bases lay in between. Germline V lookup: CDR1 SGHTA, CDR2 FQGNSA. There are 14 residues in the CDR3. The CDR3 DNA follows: TGTGCCAGCAGCTTAGGACAGGCGGAGCCTGAAGCTTTCTTT. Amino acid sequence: CASSLGQAEPEAFF. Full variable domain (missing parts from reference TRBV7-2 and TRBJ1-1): GAGVSQSPSNKVTEKGKDVELRCDPISGHTALYWYRQSLGQGLEFLIYFQGNSAPDKSGLPSDRFSAERTGGSVSTLTIQRTQQEDSAVYLCASSLGQAEPEAFFGQGTRLTVV.

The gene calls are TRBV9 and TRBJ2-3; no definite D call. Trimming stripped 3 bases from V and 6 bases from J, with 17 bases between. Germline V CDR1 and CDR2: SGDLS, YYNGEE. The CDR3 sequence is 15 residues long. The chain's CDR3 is CASSARPGGGDTQYF. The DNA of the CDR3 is TGTGCCAGCAGCGCGAGGCCCGGCGGTGGGGATACGCAGTATTTT.

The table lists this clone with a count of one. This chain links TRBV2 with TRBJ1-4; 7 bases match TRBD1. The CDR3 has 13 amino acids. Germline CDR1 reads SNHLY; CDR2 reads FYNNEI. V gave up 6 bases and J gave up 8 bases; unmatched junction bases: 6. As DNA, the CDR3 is TGTGCCAGCAGCGGACAGGCGGGCGAAAAACTGTTTTTT. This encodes CASSGQAGEKLFF.

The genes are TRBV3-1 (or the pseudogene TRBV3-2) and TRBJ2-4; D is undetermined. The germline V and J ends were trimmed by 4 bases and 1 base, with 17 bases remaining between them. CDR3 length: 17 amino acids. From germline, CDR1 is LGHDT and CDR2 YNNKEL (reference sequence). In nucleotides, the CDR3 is TGTGCCAGCAGCCCTCGACTTTATCTCCGGGCCAAAAACATTCAGTACTTC. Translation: CASSPRLYLRAKNIQYF.

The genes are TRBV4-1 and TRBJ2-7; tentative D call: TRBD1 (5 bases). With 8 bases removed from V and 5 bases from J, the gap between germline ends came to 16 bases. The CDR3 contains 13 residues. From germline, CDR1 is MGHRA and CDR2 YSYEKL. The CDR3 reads CASGGHPWDEQYF. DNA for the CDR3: TGCGCCAGCGGTGGACATCCCTGGGACGAGCAGTACTTC.

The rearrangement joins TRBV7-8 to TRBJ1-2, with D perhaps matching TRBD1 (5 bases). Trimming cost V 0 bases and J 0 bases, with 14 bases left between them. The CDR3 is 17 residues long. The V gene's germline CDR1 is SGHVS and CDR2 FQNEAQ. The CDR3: CASSLAAGPHSNYGYTF. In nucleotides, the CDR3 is TGTGCCAGCAGCTTAGCCGCAGGGCCACACTCTAACTATGGCTACACCTTC. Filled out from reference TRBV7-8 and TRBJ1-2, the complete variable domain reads GAGVSQSPRYKVAKRGQDVALRCDPISGHVSLFWYQQALGQGPEFLTYFQNEAQLDKSGLPSDRFFAERPEGSVSTLKIQRTQQEDSAVYLCASSLAAGPHSNYGYTFGSGTRLTVV.

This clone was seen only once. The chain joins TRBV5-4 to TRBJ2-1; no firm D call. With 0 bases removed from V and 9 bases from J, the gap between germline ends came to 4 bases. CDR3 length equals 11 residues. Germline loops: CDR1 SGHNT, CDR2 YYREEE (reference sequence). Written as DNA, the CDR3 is TGTGCCAGCAGCTTGGCGAGTGAGCAGTTCTTC. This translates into CASSLASEQFF.

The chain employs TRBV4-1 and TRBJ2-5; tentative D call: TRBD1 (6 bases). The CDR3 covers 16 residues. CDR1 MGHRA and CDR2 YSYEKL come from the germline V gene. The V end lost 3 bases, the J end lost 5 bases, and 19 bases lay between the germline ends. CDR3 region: CASSQRLAGVAETQYF. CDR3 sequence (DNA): TGCGCCAGCAGCCAGAGATTGGCAGGGGTTGCCGAGACCCAGTACTTC.

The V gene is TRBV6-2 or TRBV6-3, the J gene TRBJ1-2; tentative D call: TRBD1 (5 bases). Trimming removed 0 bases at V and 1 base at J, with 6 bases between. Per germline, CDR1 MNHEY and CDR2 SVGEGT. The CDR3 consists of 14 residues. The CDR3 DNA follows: TGTGCCAGCAGTTACTCGACAGTTAACTATGGCTACACCTTC. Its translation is CASSYSTVNYGYTF.

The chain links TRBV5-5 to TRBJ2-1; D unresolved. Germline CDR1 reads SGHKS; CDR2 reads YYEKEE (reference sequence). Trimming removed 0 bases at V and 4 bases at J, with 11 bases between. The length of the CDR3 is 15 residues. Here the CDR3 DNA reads TGTGCCAGCAGCTTGGGTCCCAGCGAATACAATGAGCAGTTCTTC. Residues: CASSLGPSEYNEQFF.

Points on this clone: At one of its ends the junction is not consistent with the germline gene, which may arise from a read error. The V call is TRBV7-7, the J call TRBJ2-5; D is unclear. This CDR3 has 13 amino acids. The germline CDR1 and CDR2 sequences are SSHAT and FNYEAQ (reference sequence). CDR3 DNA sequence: TGTGCTAGCAGCCTATTTTACCAAGAGACCCAGTACTTC. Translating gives CASSLFYQETQYF.

CDR3 DNA sequence: TGCGCCAGCAGTGGGACTAGCGGGAGTCCCGGGGAGCTGTTTTTT. Amino acids: CASSGTSGSPGELFF. This rearrangement joins TRBV10-2 to TRBJ2-2; 13 positions match TRBD2. This CDR3 contains 15 residues. Germline CDR1 and CDR2: WSHSY and SAAADI. V lost 4 bases, J lost 6 bases, and 2 bases stayed unmatched.

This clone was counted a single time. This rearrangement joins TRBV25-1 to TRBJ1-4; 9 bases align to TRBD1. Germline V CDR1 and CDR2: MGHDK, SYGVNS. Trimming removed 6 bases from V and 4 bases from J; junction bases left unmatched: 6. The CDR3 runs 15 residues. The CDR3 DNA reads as TGTGCCAGCAGCCCATCGACAGGGGGTAATGAAAAACTGTTTTTT. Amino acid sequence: CASSPSTGGNEKLFF.

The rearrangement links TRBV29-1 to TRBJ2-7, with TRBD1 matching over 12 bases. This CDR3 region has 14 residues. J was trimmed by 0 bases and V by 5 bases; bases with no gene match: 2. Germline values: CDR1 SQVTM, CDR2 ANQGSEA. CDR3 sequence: CSVLGQGASYEQYF. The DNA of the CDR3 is TGCAGCGTTCTGGGACAGGGGGCCTCCTACGAGCAGTACTTC.

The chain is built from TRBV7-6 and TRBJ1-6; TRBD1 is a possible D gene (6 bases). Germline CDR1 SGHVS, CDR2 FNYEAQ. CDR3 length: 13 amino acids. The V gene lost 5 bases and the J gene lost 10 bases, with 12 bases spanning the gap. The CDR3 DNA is TGTGCCAGCAGCCCGTTGGGGGGCTCACCCCTCCACTTT. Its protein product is CASSPLGGSPLHF.

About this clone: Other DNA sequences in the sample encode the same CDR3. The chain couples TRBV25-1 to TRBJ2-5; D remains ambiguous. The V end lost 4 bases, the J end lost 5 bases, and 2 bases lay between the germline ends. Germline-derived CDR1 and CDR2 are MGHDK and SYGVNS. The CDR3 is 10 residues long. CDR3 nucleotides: TGTGCCAGCAGTGGGGAGACCCAGTACTTC. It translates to CASSGETQYF.